The rows below give T cell receptor beta chains drawn from one sample of a study of HIV-infected children after antiretroviral therapy interruption. One entry per CDR3 protein results from TCRdb running MiXCR on the 3' RACE reads. Of more than 85,000 distinct CDR3 sequences in the sample, about 6.3% were seen once. The material was CD45RA+ CD4+ T cells from PBMCs, pooled from several time points, obtained from a donor given antiretroviral therapy, either interrupted or continuous. These receptors were collected from a pool of human donors with HIV. Both conserved end residues are part of each CDR3. D genes are given only for firm matches. Size tells how often a clone was seen (once, few, many) or the class of an expanded clone, and some rows leave it out.

CDR3nt | CDR3aa | abundance | len | d_gene | j_gene | v_gene
TGTGCCAGCAGCCCACAGGGACAGAACACTGAAGCTTTCTTT | CASSPQGQNTEAFF | many | 14 | NA | TRBJ1-1 | TRBV3-1
TGTGCCAGCACGATCAATGGGGGGAACTCTAACTATGGCTACACCTTC | CASTINGGNSNYGYTF | many | 16 | NA | TRBJ1-2 | TRBV12-3/TRBV12-4
TGTGCCAGCAGCAAGACCCCTAGCGGAGCCTACAATGAGCAGTTCTTC | CASSKTPSGAYNEQFF | many | 16 | TRBD2 | TRBJ2-1 | TRBV7-2
TGTGCCACCAGCAGAGATTATAGGGGGGCCGATAGGAATGAGCAGTTCTTC | CATSRDYRGADRNEQFF | few | 17 | NA | TRBJ2-1 | TRBV15
TGTGCCAGCAGCTTAATTGGGTCAGCGATTTACAATGAGCAGTTCTTC | CASSLIGSAIYNEQFF | NA | 16 | NA | TRBJ2-1 | TRBV7-3
TGTGCCAGGAGACAGGGCGCGGAGACCCAGTACTTC | CARRQGAETQYF | once | 12 | TRBD1 | TRBJ2-5 | TRBV2
TGTGCCACCCGGCCGGGGGACAGGGGGTACGAGCAGTACTTC | CATRPGDRGYEQYF | NA | 14 | TRBD1 | TRBJ2-7 | TRBV6-5
TGCGCCAGCAGCTTGGCCGGATCGGAGACCCAGTACTTC | CASSLAGSETQYF | NA | 13 | NA | TRBJ2-5 | TRBV5-1
TGTGCCAGCAGCTCCAGAGAGACCCAGTACTTC | CASSSRETQYF | many | 11 | NA | TRBJ2-5 | TRBV7-1
TGCAGTGCTCTCGGGAGCGGGGGGGCCGCTGGGGAGCTGTTTTTT | CSALGSGGAAGELFF | NA | 15 | TRBD2 | TRBJ2-2 | TRBV20-1
TGTGCCAGCAACACCCAGGGACTCAACCTGTATTGGGCAGATACGCAGTATTTT | CASNTQGLNLYWADTQYF | NA | 18 | NA | TRBJ2-3 | TRBV27
TGTGCCAGCAGTGACTCAGAAGTCTTCTTT | CASSDSEVFF | many | 10 | NA | TRBJ1-1 | TRBV6-4
TGCGCCAGCAGCTTGACTAGCGGGAGTTACAATGAGCAGTTCTTC | CASSLTSGSYNEQFF | many | 15 | TRBD2 | TRBJ2-1 | TRBV5-1
TGTGCCAGCAGTTTTCTGGGAGACATTCAGTACTTC | CASSFLGDIQYF | NA | 12 | NA | TRBJ2-4 | TRBV12-3/TRBV12-4
TGTGCCAGCAGCTTAGAACCAGCCGAGCAGTACTTC | CASSLEPAEQYF | few | 12 | NA | TRBJ2-7 | TRBV11-2
TGTGCCAGCAGCAAAAGTCAGTCAAATACGCAGTATTTT | CASSKSQSNTQYF | few | 13 | NA | TRBJ2-3 | TRBV2
TGTGCCAGCCACGGGGGGGGTGAGCAGTTCTTC | CASHGGGEQFF | many | 11 | TRBD2 | TRBJ2-1 | TRBV14
TGCAGTGCTGCCCGCGAAAATGAGCAGTTCTTC | CSAARENEQFF | few | 11 | NA | TRBJ2-1 | TRBV20-1
TGTGCCAGCAGCTCCGGGGGACAGGGAAACAATGAGCAGTTCTTC | CASSSGGQGNNEQFF | many | 15 | TRBD1 | TRBJ2-1 | TRBV11-3
TGTGCCACCAGTGTCTTGGACAGGGGGCTCAATGAGCAGTTCTTC | CATSVLDRGLNEQFF | many | 15 | TRBD1 | TRBJ2-1 | TRBV24-1
TGTGCCAGCAGCGTAGGAAGGAGCAGTGAAGCTTTCTTT | CASSVGRSSEAFF | many | 13 | NA | TRBJ1-1 | TRBV9
TGTGCCAGTCGAGTAGGGGGGGGAATGAATCAGCCCCAGCATTTT | CASRVGGGMNQPQHF | many | 15 | NA | TRBJ1-5 | TRBV19
TGTGCCAGCCGACCGACAGGGACGAAGACCCAGTACTTC | CASRPTGTKTQYF | many | 13 | TRBD1 | TRBJ2-5 | TRBV6-2/TRBV6-3
TGCGCCAGCAGCACGGGACTAGCGGGAGTTAACTACAATGAGCAGTTCTTC | CASSTGLAGVNYNEQFF | few | 17 | TRBD2 | TRBJ2-1 | TRBV5-1
TGTGCCAGCAGCCAGGGACGGGATCAGCCCCAGCATTTT | CASSQGRDQPQHF | many | 13 | NA | TRBJ1-5 | TRBV6-1
TGCACCAGCAGCGTGGGACCGATCAGGGAAAAACTGTTTTTT | CTSSVGPIREKLFF | many | 14 | NA | TRBJ1-4 | TRBV5-1
TGCGCCAGCCGCCATACTAGCGGATTCGGGGCAGATACGCAGTATTTT | CASRHTSGFGADTQYF | many | 16 | TRBD2 | TRBJ2-3 | TRBV5-1
TGTGCCAGTAGTATAAGGGGGAAAGTACAGCCCCAGCATTTT | CASSIRGKVQPQHF | NA | 14 | NA | TRBJ1-5 | TRBV19
TGTGCCAGCAGTTTCAGAAACAATGAGCAGTTCTTC | CASSFRNNEQFF | many | 12 | NA | TRBJ2-1 | TRBV28
TGTGCCAGCAGCGTGGCGCCAGGATCACCCCTCCACTTT | CASSVAPGSPLHF | NA | 13 | NA | TRBJ1-6 | TRBV6-6
TGCAGTGCTGGCCGGGACAGGGCCTTCGAGCAGTACTTC | CSAGRDRAFEQYF | many | 13 | TRBD1 | TRBJ2-7 | TRBV20-1
TGTGCCAGCAGCCGAGAGACAGGGGGTATCTTTTCGGCTTTCTTT | CASSRETGGIFSAFF | once | 15 | TRBD1 | TRBJ1-1 | TRBV4-2
TGCAGCGTTGATGAGGGTTCGGGGTACACTGAAGCTTTCTTT | CSVDEGSGYTEAFF | many | 14 | NA | TRBJ1-1 | TRBV29-1
TGCGCCAGCAGCTTGGCGGGGACGGAGCAGTACTTC | CASSLAGTEQYF | NA | 12 | NA | TRBJ2-7 | TRBV5-1
TGTGCCAATGGACTAGCGGGATTCTACGAGCAGTACTTC | CANGLAGFYEQYF | many | 13 | TRBD2 | TRBJ2-7 | TRBV9
TGTGCCAGCAGTCCCGGGGGGGCGAAGTACGAGCAGTACTTC | CASSPGGAKYEQYF | many | 14 | TRBD2 | TRBJ2-7 | TRBV2
TGTGCCAGCAGCCAAGTCGGCGGAGCCTATGGCTACACCTTC | CASSQVGGAYGYTF | many | 14 | NA | TRBJ1-2 | TRBV14
TGTGCCAGCAGCTTAGCGGTACAGGGGTTTTGGCAGTTCTTC | CASSLAVQGFWQFF | NA | 14 | TRBD1 | TRBJ2-1 | TRBV7-2
TGTGCCAGCAGCATCCCAGGGGGCGCGGGGCTGGGCACTGAAGCTTTCTTT | CASSIPGGAGLGTEAFF | many | 17 | TRBD1 | TRBJ1-1 | TRBV7-9
TGTGCCAGCAGCTTAGCAGCGGGAACCTCCTACGAGCAGTACTTC | CASSLAAGTSYEQYF | many | 15 | TRBD2 | TRBJ2-7 | TRBV7-2
TGTGCCAGCAGCTGGCGGGGCCGCTACGAGCAGTACTTC | CASSWRGRYEQYF | many | 13 | NA | TRBJ2-7 | TRBV5-4
TGCGCCAGCAGCCCCCCGACTACCGGGTACGAGCAGTACTTC | CASSPPTTGYEQYF | many | 14 | NA | TRBJ2-7 | TRBV5-1
TGTGCCACCAGTGACCGGGCCACTTTTGAGCAGTTCTTC | CATSDRATFEQFF | many | 13 | NA | TRBJ2-1 | TRBV24-1
TGTGCCACCAGTGATTGGGCAGGGGTAAGCGAAGAGACCCAGTACTTC | CATSDWAGVSEETQYF | many | 16 | NA | TRBJ2-5 | TRBV24-1
TGTGCCAGCAGTCCGTCCGGGACAGGGGGGTTCGACGAGCAGTACTTC | CASSPSGTGGFDEQYF | many | 16 | TRBD1 | TRBJ2-7 | TRBV25-1
TGTGCCTCCCGAGGAGGGTTAGCCATCTACAATGAGCAGTTCTTC | CASRGGLAIYNEQFF | many | 15 | NA | TRBJ2-1 | TRBV6-1